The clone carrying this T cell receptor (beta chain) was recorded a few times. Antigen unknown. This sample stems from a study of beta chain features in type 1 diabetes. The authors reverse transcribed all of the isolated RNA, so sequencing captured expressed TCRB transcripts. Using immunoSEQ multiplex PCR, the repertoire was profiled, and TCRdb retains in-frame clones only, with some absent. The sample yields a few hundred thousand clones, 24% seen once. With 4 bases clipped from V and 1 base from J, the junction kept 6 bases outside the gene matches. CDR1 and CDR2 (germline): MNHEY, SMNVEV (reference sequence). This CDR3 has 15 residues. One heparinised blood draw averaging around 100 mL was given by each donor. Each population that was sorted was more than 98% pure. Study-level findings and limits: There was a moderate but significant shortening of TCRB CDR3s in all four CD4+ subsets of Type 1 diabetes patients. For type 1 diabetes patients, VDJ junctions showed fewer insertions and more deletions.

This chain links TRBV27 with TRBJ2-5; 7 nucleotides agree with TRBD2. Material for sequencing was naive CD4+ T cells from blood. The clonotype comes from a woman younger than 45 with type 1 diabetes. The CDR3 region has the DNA TGTGCCAGCAGTTCCCCCAAGCGGGGCCAAGAGACCCAGTACTTC. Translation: CASSSPKRGQETQYF.